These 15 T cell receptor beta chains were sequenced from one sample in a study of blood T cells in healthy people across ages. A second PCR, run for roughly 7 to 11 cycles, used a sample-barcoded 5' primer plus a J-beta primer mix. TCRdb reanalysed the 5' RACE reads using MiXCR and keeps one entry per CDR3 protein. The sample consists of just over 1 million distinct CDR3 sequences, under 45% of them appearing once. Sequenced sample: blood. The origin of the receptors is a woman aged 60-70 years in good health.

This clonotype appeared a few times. CDR3 sequence reads: CASTFGRFGANVLTF. The DNA for the CDR3 is TGTGCCAGCACCTTCGGCCGCTTTGGGGCCAACGTCCTGACTTTC. The chain couples TRBV27 to TRBJ2-6; D is unclear. Germline V gene sequence: CDR1 MNHEY, CDR2 SMNVEV (reference sequence). V was cut by 7 bases and J by 3 bases, with 13 bases left in between. CDR3 length: 15 amino acids.

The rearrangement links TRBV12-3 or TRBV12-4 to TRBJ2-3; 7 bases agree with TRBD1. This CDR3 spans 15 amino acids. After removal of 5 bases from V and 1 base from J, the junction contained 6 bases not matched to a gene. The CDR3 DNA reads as TGTGCCAGCAGTCCCCGGGACAGACGCACAGATACGCAGTATTTT. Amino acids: CASSPRDRRTDTQYF.

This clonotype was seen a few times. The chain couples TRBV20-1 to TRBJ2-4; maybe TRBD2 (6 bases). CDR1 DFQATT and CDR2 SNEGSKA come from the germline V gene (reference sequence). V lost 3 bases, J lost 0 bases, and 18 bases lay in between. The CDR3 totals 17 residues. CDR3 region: CSARSGTFGIAKNIQYF. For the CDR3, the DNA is TGCAGTGCTAGGTCGGGGACTTTTGGGATAGCCAAAAACATTCAGTACTTC.

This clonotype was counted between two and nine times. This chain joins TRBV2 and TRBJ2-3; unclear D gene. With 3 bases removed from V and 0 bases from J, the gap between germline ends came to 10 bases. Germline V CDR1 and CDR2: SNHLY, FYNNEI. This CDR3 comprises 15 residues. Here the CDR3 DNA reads TGTGCCAGCAGTGAGACGGTGCAGAGCACAGATACGCAGTATTTT. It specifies CASSETVQSTDTQYF.

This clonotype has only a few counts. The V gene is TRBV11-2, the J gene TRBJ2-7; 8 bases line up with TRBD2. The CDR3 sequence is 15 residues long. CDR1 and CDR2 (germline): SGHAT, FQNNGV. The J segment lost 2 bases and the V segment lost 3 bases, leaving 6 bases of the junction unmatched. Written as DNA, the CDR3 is TGTGCCAGCAGCTTGCTAGCGGGCACTCCCTACGAGCAGTACTTC. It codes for CASSLLAGTPYEQYF.

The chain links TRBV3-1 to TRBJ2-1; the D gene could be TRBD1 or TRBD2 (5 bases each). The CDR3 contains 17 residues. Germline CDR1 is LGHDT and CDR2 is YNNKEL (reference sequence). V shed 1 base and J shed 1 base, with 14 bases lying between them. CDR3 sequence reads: CASSQGGSGVSYNEQFF. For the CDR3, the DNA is TGTGCCAGCAGCCAAGGGGGGTCGGGTGTATCCTACAATGAGCAGTTCTTC.

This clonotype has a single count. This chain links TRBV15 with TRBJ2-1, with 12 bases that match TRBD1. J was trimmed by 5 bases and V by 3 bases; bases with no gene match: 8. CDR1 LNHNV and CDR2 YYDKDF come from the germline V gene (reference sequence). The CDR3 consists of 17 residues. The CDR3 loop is CATSSVPGQGAHNEQFF. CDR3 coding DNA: TGTGCCACCAGCAGTGTCCCGGGACAGGGGGCCCACAATGAGCAGTTCTTC.

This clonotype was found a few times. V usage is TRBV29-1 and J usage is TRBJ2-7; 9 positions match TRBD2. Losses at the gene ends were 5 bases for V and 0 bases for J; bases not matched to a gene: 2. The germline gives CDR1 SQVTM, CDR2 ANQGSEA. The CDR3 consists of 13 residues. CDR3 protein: CSVSGRFSYEQYF. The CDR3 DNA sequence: TGCAGCGTTAGCGGGAGGTTCTCCTACGAGCAGTACTTC.

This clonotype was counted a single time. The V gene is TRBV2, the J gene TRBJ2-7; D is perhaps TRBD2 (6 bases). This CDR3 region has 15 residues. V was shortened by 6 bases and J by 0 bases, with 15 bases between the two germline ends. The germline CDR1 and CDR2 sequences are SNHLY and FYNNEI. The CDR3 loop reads CASSGGGRNSYEQYF. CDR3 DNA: TGTGCCAGCAGCGGGGGTGGACGCAACTCCTACGAGCAGTACTTC.

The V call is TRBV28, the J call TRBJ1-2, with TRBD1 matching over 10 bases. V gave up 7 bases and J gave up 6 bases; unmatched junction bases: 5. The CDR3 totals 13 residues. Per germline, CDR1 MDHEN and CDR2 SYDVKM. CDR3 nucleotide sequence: TGTGCCAGCATCACGGGACAGGGGAATGGCTACACCTTC. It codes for CASITGQGNGYTF.

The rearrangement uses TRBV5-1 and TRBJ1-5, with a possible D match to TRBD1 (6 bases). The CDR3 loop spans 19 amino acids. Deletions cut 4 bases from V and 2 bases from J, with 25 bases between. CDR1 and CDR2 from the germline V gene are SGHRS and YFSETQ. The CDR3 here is CASSLRTLQGMGGNQPQHF. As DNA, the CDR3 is TGCGCCAGCAGCCTAAGGACTCTTCAGGGGATGGGAGGCAATCAGCCCCAGCATTTT.

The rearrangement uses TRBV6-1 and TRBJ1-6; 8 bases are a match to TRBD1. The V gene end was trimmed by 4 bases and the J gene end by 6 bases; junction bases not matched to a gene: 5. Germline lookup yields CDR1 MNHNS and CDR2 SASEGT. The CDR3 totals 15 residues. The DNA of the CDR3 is TGTGCCAGCAGTGTTGAGACAGGGGTTAATTCACCCCTCCACTTT. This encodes CASSVETGVNSPLHF.

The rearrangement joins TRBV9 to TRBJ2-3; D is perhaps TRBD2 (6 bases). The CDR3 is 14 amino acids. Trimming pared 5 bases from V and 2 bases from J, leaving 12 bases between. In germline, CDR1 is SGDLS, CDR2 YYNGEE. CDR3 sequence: CASRAGGNTDTQYF. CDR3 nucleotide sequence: TGTGCCAGCAGGGCCGGGGGAAACACAGATACGCAGTATTTT.

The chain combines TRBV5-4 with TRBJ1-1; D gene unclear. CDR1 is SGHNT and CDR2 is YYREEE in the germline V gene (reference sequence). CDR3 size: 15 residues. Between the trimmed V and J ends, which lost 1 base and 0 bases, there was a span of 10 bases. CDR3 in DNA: TGTGCCAGCAGCTTGTCGGTTGGGATGAACACTGAAGCTTTCTTT. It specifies CASSLSVGMNTEAFF.

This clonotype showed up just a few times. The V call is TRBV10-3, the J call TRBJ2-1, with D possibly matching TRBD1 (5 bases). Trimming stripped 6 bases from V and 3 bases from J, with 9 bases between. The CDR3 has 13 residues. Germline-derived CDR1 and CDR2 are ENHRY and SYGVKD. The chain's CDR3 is CAIRADSYNEQFF. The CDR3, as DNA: TGTGCCATCAGGGCCGACAGCTACAATGAGCAGTTCTTC.